Below are 27 T cell receptor beta chains sequenced from a single sample in a study of beta chain features in type 1 diabetes. As every portion of the isolated RNA was reverse transcribed, the sequencing read expressed TCRB transcripts. Clones were sequenced by immunoSEQ multiplex PCR, and TCRdb holds only the in-frame ones, with some missing. The sample yields under 500,000 clones, around 30% seen once. The sequencing input was naive CD4+ T cells from blood. The receptors originated from a man aged 18 to 30 in good health.

The V gene is TRBV7-2, the J gene TRBJ2-7; 9 positions agree with TRBD2. The V segment lost 1 base and the J segment 5 bases; nucleotides outside the gene matches: 6. The CDR3 covers 15 residues. From germline, CDR1 is SGHTA and CDR2 FQGNSA. The CDR3 DNA is TGTGCCAGCAGCTTAGTGGCGGGAGGGGGCCACGAGCAGTACTTC. It is translated as CASSLVAGGGHEQYF. Full variable domain (missing parts from reference TRBV7-2 and TRBJ2-7): GAGVSQSPSNKVTEKGKDVELRCDPISGHTALYWYRQSLGQGLEFLIYFQGNSAPDKSGLPSDRFSAERTGGSVSTLTIQRTQQEDSAVYLCASSLVAGGGHEQYFGPGTRLTVT.

The DNA of the CDR3 is TGTGCCAGCAGCTCCCACCCTAATGAAAAACTGTTTTTT. It codes for CASSSHPNEKLFF. The rearrangement joins TRBV7-6 to TRBJ1-4; D not certain. Germline CDR1 is SGHVS and CDR2 is FNYEAQ. This CDR3 is built from 13 residues. V was shortened by 4 bases and J by 3 bases, with 6 bases between the two germline ends.

V usage is TRBV18 and J usage is TRBJ2-3; no definite D call. Germline CDR1 and CDR2: KGHSH and LQKENI. Trimming pared 3 bases from V and 6 bases from J, leaving 10 bases between. The CDR3 has 13 residues. CDR3 sequence (DNA): TGTGCCAGCTCACCCTCGTTAGAGGATACGCAGTATTTT. Translating gives CASSPSLEDTQYF.

This clone was detected a few times. The V call is TRBV19, the J call TRBJ1-1; TRBD1 agrees at 7 bases. Germline loops: CDR1 LNHDA, CDR2 SQIVND (reference sequence). The J segment lost 0 bases and the V segment lost 7 bases, leaving 5 bases of the junction unmatched. There are 14 residues in the CDR3. The CDR3 DNA is TGTGCCAGTACCGTTACAGGGGTGAACACTGAAGCTTTCTTT. It encodes CASTVTGVNTEAFF.

The rearrangement joins TRBV5-1 to TRBJ2-7; D gene unclear. Germline V gene lookup returns CDR1 SGHRS and CDR2 YFSETQ. The CDR3 contains 12 residues. Trimming left V 0 bases short and J 5 bases short, with 6 bases between. The CDR3 loop reads CASSLESHEQYF. The DNA of the CDR3 is TGCGCCAGCAGCTTGGAGAGCCACGAGCAGTACTTC.

This clone was counted between two and nine times. This chain links TRBV15 with TRBJ2-3; 13 bases align to TRBD2. The CDR3 sequence is 15 residues long. Germline CDR1 LNHNV, CDR2 YYDKDF (reference sequence). Germline trimming cut 3 bases from V and 5 bases from J; bases unmatched to any gene: 2. The DNA for the CDR3 is TGTGCCACCAGCAGCCGACTAGCGGGGGGAGATACGCAGTATTTT. It codes for CATSSRLAGGDTQYF.

The rearrangement links TRBV9 to TRBJ2-7; D gene uncertain. V gave up 0 bases and J gave up 6 bases, with 13 bases separating them. The length of the CDR3 is 14 residues. The germline CDR1 and CDR2 sequences are SGDLS and YYNGEE. DNA for the CDR3: TGTGCCAGCAGCGTAGCGTGGTCCCGAGCCGAGCAGTACTTC. Its translation is CASSVAWSRAEQYF.

This chain links TRBV11-1 with TRBJ2-1, with a weak D call TRBD1 (5 bases). The CDR3 covers 14 residues. CDR1 and CDR2 (germline): SGHAT, FQDESV (reference sequence). V lost 2 bases, J lost 5 bases, and 10 bases lay in between. The CDR3 DNA sequence: TGTGCCAGCAGCTTACCTGGCAGGGACAATGAGCAGTTCTTC. Protein: CASSLPGRDNEQFF. The full variable domain, its missing parts supplied by reference TRBV11-1 and TRBJ2-1, is EAEVAQSPRYKITEKSQAVAFWCDPISGHATLYWYRQILGQGPELLVQFQDESVVDDSQLPKDRFSAERLKGVDSTLKIQPAELGDSAMYLCASSLPGRDNEQFFGPGTRLTVL.

This clone has more than one count but fewer than ten. The J gene is TRBJ2-1, the V gene TRBV28, with 12 bases that match TRBD2. After removal of 9 bases from V and 2 bases from J, the junction contained 2 bases not matched to a gene. The CDR3 extends over 14 amino acids. Germline CDR1 is MDHEN and CDR2 is SYDVKM. The CDR3 sequence is CASGLAGTYNEQFF. In DNA form, the CDR3 reads TGTGCCAGTGGACTAGCGGGAACCTACAATGAGCAGTTCTTC.

CDR3 DNA sequence: TGTGCCAGCTCACCGCGTATGACGGACACCTACGAGCAGTACTTC. Amino acid sequence: CASSPRMTDTYEQYF. This rearrangement joins TRBV18 to TRBJ2-7; a possible D gene is TRBD1 (5 bases). The CDR3 extends over 15 amino acids. Germline CDR1 reads KGHSH; CDR2 reads LQKENI. The germline V and J ends were trimmed by 3 bases and 2 bases, with 14 bases remaining between them.

The chain joins TRBV10-3 to TRBJ2-5, with D perhaps matching TRBD1 or TRBD2 (5 bases each). Trimming took off 3 bases at V and 1 base at J, with 9 bases between the two ends. The CDR3 spans 14 residues. Per the germline V gene, CDR1 is ENHRY and CDR2 is SYGVKD. The DNA for the CDR3 is TGTGCCATCAGTGACGGGGCAGCCCAAGAGACCCAGTACTTC. Translated: CAISDGAAQETQYF.

This clone was found once. The sample has other DNA sequences that encode this CDR3 too. The V and J genes are TRBV6-6 and TRBJ2-5, with TRBD2 matching 10 bases. This CDR3 has 12 residues. Germline lookup yields CDR1 MNHNY and CDR2 SVGAGI (reference sequence). V was clipped by 10 bases and J by 7 bases; unmatched bases: 6. The CDR3 DNA sequence: TGTGCCACCGCTAGCGGGAGAGGGACCCAGTACTTC. It codes for CATASGRGTQYF.

The chain couples TRBV5-1 to TRBJ2-1, with 7 bases fitting TRBD2. This CDR3 contains 17 residues. Germline CDR1 and CDR2: SGHRS and YFSETQ. The J segment lost 0 bases and the V segment lost 4 bases, leaving 10 bases of the junction unmatched. The CDR3 DNA is TGCGCCAGCAGCCGCGGTGGCGGGAGTAGCTCCTACAATGAGCAGTTCTTC. Protein: CASSRGGGSSSYNEQFF.

This clone was observed a handful of times. The V and J genes are TRBV20-1 and TRBJ2-7, with D perhaps TRBD2 (6 bases). With 1 base removed from V and 8 bases from J, the gap between germline ends came to 9 bases. Germline CDR1 is DFQATT and CDR2 is SNEGSKA (reference sequence). The CDR3 is 11 residues long. The CDR3: CSARGRGKQYF. As DNA, the CDR3 is TGCAGTGCTAGAGGCCGGGGGAAGCAGTACTTC.

V is TRBV2 and J is TRBJ1-4; a weak D match, TRBD1 (6 bases). This CDR3 has 16 amino acids. Germline-derived CDR1 and CDR2 are SNHLY and FYNNEI. V gave up 4 bases and J gave up 0 bases, with 12 bases separating them. For the CDR3, the DNA is TGTGCCAGCAGTGGTTGGGACACCTCAACTAATGAAAAACTGTTTTTT. Translation: CASSGWDTSTNEKLFF.

This clone came up once. The chain couples TRBV5-1 to TRBJ1-1, with D tentatively TRBD1 (5 bases). The CDR3 length is 12 residues. Germline CDR1 reads SGHRS; CDR2 reads YFSETQ. Trimming stripped 4 bases from V and 8 bases from J, with 12 bases between. CDR3 sequence: CASSPLGVEAFF. The CDR3 DNA reads TGCGCCAGCAGCCCTTTGGGGGTGGAAGCTTTCTTT.

The chain employs TRBV6-5 and TRBJ2-6; no clear D gene. Germline V gives CDR1 MNHEY, CDR2 SVGAGI. The CDR3 spans 12 residues. The germline V and J ends were trimmed by 6 bases and 2 bases, with 2 bases remaining between them. CDR3 amino acids: CASRAGANVLTF. DNA of the CDR3: TGTGCCAGCAGGGCTGGGGCCAACGTCCTGACTTTC.

The J gene is TRBJ2-6, the V gene TRBV7-3; D remains ambiguous. Trimming shortened V by 1 base and J by 2 bases, and 6 bases separated the two germline ends. The CDR3 extends over 15 amino acids. Germline V lookup: CDR1 SGHTA, CDR2 FQGTGA. This chain's CDR3 is CASSLNTAGANVLTF. CDR3 DNA sequence: TGTGCCAGCAGCTTAAATACGGCTGGGGCCAACGTCCTGACTTTC. The full variable domain, in which reference TRBV7-3 and TRBJ2-6 provide the parts outside the CDR3, is GAGVSQTPSNKVTEKGKYVELRCDPISGHTALYWYRQSLGQGPEFLIYFQGTGAADDSGLPNDRFFAVRPEGSVSTLKIQRTERGDSAVYLCASSLNTAGANVLTFGAGSRLTVL.

A few counts support this clone. The rearrangement links TRBV9 to TRBJ2-7; D unclear. CDR3 length: 13 residues. V lost 0 bases and J lost 1, with 5 bases in between. Germline V gene lookup returns CDR1 SGDLS and CDR2 YYNGEE. The CDR3 DNA reads TGTGCCAGCAGCGTAGGATTGTCCTACGAGCAGTACTTC. Its translation is CASSVGLSYEQYF.

This clone was picked up a small number of times. The chain couples TRBV30 to TRBJ1-5; D remains ambiguous. The CDR3 sequence is 13 residues long. Trimming removed 4 bases at V and 3 bases at J, with 10 bases between. The germline CDR1 and CDR2 sequences are GTSNPN and SVGIG (reference sequence). In nucleotides, the CDR3 is TGTGCCTGGACGGGGTCCTCCAATCAGCCCCAGCATTTT. It translates to CAWTGSSNQPQHF.

The rearrangement uses TRBV7-9 and TRBJ2-7; no clear D gene. Looked up from germline, CDR1 is SEHNR and CDR2 is FQNEAQ (reference sequence). The CDR3 is made up of 14 amino acids. With 5 bases removed from V and 6 bases from J, the gap between germline ends came to 17 bases. CDR3 nucleotides: TGTGCCAGCAGCCCTACGGCCGTCCCTTTCGAGCAGTACTTC. It translates to CASSPTAVPFEQYF.

This chain uses TRBV9 with TRBJ2-2; D is possibly TRBD1 (5 bases). V lost 4 bases and J lost 6, with 10 bases in between. This CDR3 spans 13 amino acids. Per germline, CDR1 SGDLS and CDR2 YYNGEE. The CDR3 DNA reads as TGTGCCAGCAGCCAGGGTTTAGCCGGGGAGCTGTTTTTT. It encodes CASSQGLAGELFF.

The chain couples TRBV9 to TRBJ1-2; D might be TRBD1 (6 bases). The CDR3 sequence is 13 residues long. CDR1 and CDR2 from the germline V gene are SGDLS and YYNGEE. Deletions cut 3 bases from V and 8 bases from J, with 14 bases between. The CDR3 nucleotides read TGTGCCAGCAGCGCGGACAACAGGGCCGGCTACACCTTC. The encoded protein is CASSADNRAGYTF. Together with reference TRBV9 and TRBJ1-2, the CDR3 gives the full variable domain: DSGVTQTPKHLITATGQRVTLRCSPRSGDLSVYWYQQSLDQGLQFLIQYYNGEERAKGNILERFSAQQFPDLHSELNLSSLELGDSALYFCASSADNRAGYTFGSGTRLTVV.

The rearrangement links TRBV30 to TRBJ1-1; D ambiguous. Trimming pared 1 base from V and 3 bases from J, leaving 9 bases between. Germline CDR1 reads GTSNPN; CDR2 reads SVGIG (reference sequence). The CDR3 spans 13 residues. The CDR3 sequence is CAWSGEEDTEAFF. The CDR3 coding sequence is TGTGCCTGGAGTGGGGAGGAAGACACTGAAGCTTTCTTT.

The chain employs TRBV10-3 and TRBJ2-7, with unresolved D. This CDR3 is built from 14 residues. V was shortened by 3 bases and J by 2 bases, with 11 bases between the two germline ends. CDR1 and CDR2 from the germline V gene are ENHRY and SYGVKD. CDR3 sequence: CAISDFSLTYEQYF. The CDR3 nucleotides are TGTGCCATCAGTGATTTCAGTTTAACCTACGAGCAGTACTTC.

The chain joins TRBV11-2 to TRBJ1-2, with unresolved D. The CDR3 length is 15 residues. Germline CDR1 reads SGHAT; CDR2 reads FQNNGV. V was shortened by 5 bases and J by 1 base, with 14 bases between the two germline ends. The CDR3 loop is CASSPTQANNYGYTF. CDR3 coding DNA: TGTGCCAGCAGCCCGACACAAGCTAATAACTATGGCTACACCTTC.

The chain links TRBV30 to TRBJ2-3; D is uncertain. The CDR3 extends over 13 amino acids. Trimming pared 3 bases from V and 2 bases from J, leaving 9 bases between. Germline V gene sequence: CDR1 GTSNPN, CDR2 SVGIG (reference sequence). DNA of the CDR3: TGTGCCTGGAGCGGGTTTTACACAGATACGCAGTATTTT. It codes for CAWSGFYTDTQYF.